This T cell receptor (beta chain) was obtained from a study of T cell responses to AZD1222 COVID-19 vaccine. This table comes from immunoSEQ multiplex PCR, and its TCRdb copy is limited to in-frame clones, with some not included. The table includes more than 100,000 clones, about 90% detected once. This CDR3 contains 12 residues. Trimming left V 3 bases short and J 6 bases short, with 8 bases between. Germline CDR1 MNHEY, CDR2 SMNVEV (reference sequence). The sequence was obtained from an adult in good health. The chain links TRBV27 to TRBJ1-2; a possible D gene is TRBD1 (5 bases). Sequences were derived from peripheral blood, sampled on day 0 of AZD1222 vaccination. The chain's CDR3 is CASSFGGDGYTF. CDR3 DNA: TGTGCCAGCAGTTTCGGAGGGGATGGCTACACCTTC.